This T cell receptor (beta chain) was sequenced during a study of Ad26.COV2.S vaccination and SARS-CoV-2 variants. Overall study context: Administration of Ad26.COV2.S was intramuscular, either once or twice 56 days apart. Study findings and constraints: Spike-specific responses of CD8+ and CD4+ T cells were reported to display substantial breadth after vaccination.

This clone was seen once. What it binds is unknown. Sequenced by immunoSEQ multiplex PCR; TCRdb stores in-frame clones only, minus some. The repertoire holds about 680,000 clones, with more than 70% as singletons. The CDR3 has 15 residues. Germline V gene data show CDR1 as LGHDT and CDR2 as YNNKEL (reference sequence). V was trimmed by 4 bases and J by 0 bases, leaving 12 bases between them. Indicated treatment: roughly 20 received Ad26.COV2.S at low or high dose, single or two shots; several received placebo; per-sample allocation not given. Following the first vaccine or placebo injection, samples were taken on day 63. Expression of Wuhan-strain SARS-CoV-2 spike came from the Ad26 vector that formed the vaccine.

J is TRBJ1-2 and V is TRBV3-1 (or the pseudogene TRBV3-2), with no clear D. The TCR originated in a person aged 18-60 years who received the Ad26.COV2.S COVID-19 vaccine or a placebo. Sequences were derived from peripheral blood, sampled in a trial of Ad26.COV2.S vaccine versus placebo. CDR3 sequence (DNA): TGTGCCAGCAGCCCCCTGGATCTACCTAACTATGGCTACACCTTC. Translation: CASSPLDLPNYGYTF.